Listed below are T cell receptor beta chains from one sample, sequenced in a study of T cell repertoires in aging, cancer and after chemotherapy. Each CDR3 protein gets one entry after TCRdb re-called the multiplex PCR reads with MiXCR. The sample has about 11,000 distinct CDR3 sequences, over 25% seen once. The specimen was blood. Source of these receptors: a human donor in good health. The donor label of this sample is uncertain. CDR3s include the opening cysteine and the closing phenylalanine or tryptophan. D genes are given only for firm matches. Only some rows state a clone size, as once, few, many or a class for expanded clones.

d_gene: -; abundance: -; j_gene: TRBJ1-1; v_gene: TRBV6-5; CDR3aa: CASSFVGGEAFF; CDR3nt: TGTGCCAGCAGTTTTGTGGGAGGGGAGGCTTTCTTT
d_gene: -; abundance: -; j_gene: TRBJ2-5; v_gene: TRBV10-2; CDR3aa: CASSENSGRETQYF; CDR3nt: TGCGCCAGCAGTGAAAACAGCGGTCGGGAGACCCAGTACTTC
d_gene: -; abundance: medium-sized; j_gene: TRBJ2-2; v_gene: TRBV29-1; CDR3aa: CSVGRAGMGSGELFF; CDR3nt: TGCAGCGTTGGGCGGGCAGGAATGGGCTCGGGGGAGCTGTTTTTT
d_gene: TRBD2; abundance: medium-sized; j_gene: TRBJ2-1; v_gene: TRBV29-1; CDR3aa: CSAVEGSGIGRNEQFF; CDR3nt: TGCAGCGCGGTGGAAGGTAGCGGGATAGGGAGGAATGAGCAGTTCTTC
d_gene: -; abundance: -; j_gene: TRBJ1-1; v_gene: TRBV27; CDR3aa: CASSMTVSWTEAFF; CDR3nt: TGTGCCAGCAGTATGACAGTCTCGTGGACTGAAGCTTTCTTT
d_gene: -; abundance: -; j_gene: TRBJ2-1; v_gene: TRBV21-1; CDR3aa: CASSKMAGGPHNEQFF; CDR3nt: TGTGCCAGCAGCAAAATGGCCGGGGGCCCCCACAATGAGCAGTTCTTC
d_gene: -; abundance: few; j_gene: TRBJ1-1; v_gene: TRBV27; CDR3aa: CASRGHNTGNTEAFF; CDR3nt: TGTGCCAGCAGAGGACACAATACAGGGAACACTGAAGCTTTCTTT
d_gene: TRBD1; abundance: -; j_gene: TRBJ2-1; v_gene: TRBV6-6; CDR3aa: CASSYRVPGQGTEQFF; CDR3nt: TGTGCCAGCAGTTACCGAGTCCCGGGACAGGGGACGGAGCAGTTCTTC
d_gene: -; abundance: -; j_gene: TRBJ2-7; v_gene: TRBV27; CDR3aa: CASSEPRAYEQYF; CDR3nt: TGTGCCAGCAGTGAGCCCAGGGCTTACGAGCAGTACTTC
d_gene: -; abundance: few; j_gene: TRBJ1-4; v_gene: TRBV12-3/TRBV12-4; CDR3aa: CASSYSQVANEKLFF; CDR3nt: TGTGCCAGCAGTTACTCGCAGGTGGCTAATGAAAAACTGTTTTTT
d_gene: TRBD2; abundance: -; j_gene: TRBJ2-2; v_gene: TRBV20-1; CDR3aa: CSARLAGANTGELFF; CDR3nt: TGCAGTGCTAGATTAGCGGGGGCGAACACCGGGGAGCTGTTTTTT
d_gene: TRBD1; abundance: few; j_gene: TRBJ1-5; v_gene: TRBV19; CDR3aa: CASSNGAGGGQPQHF; CDR3nt: TGTGCCAGTAGTAACGGGGCAGGGGGCGGTCAGCCCCAGCATTTT
d_gene: -; abundance: few; j_gene: TRBJ1-2; v_gene: TRBV7-2; CDR3aa: CASSPGTYGYTF; CDR3nt: TGTGCCAGCAGCCCCGGGACCTATGGCTACACCTTC
d_gene: TRBD1; abundance: medium-sized; j_gene: TRBJ2-5; v_gene: TRBV29-1; CDR3aa: CSGAGTGGFGETQYF; CDR3nt: TGCAGCGGAGCCGGGACAGGGGGCTTCGGGGAGACCCAGTACTTC
d_gene: -; abundance: -; j_gene: TRBJ2-7; v_gene: TRBV6-2/TRBV6-3; CDR3aa: CASSSTGTPTYEQYF; CDR3nt: TGTGCCAGCAGTAGCACCGGGACTCCTACCTACGAGCAGTACTTC
d_gene: TRBD1; abundance: -; j_gene: TRBJ1-5; v_gene: TRBV6-1; CDR3aa: CASSAGTGEHPQHF; CDR3nt: TGTGCCAGCAGTGCCGGGACAGGGGAACATCCCCAGCATTTT
d_gene: -; abundance: -; j_gene: TRBJ2-7; v_gene: TRBV20-1; CDR3aa: CSATESGYEQYF; CDR3nt: TGCAGTGCTACTGAAAGCGGGTACGAGCAGTACTTC
d_gene: -; abundance: medium-sized; j_gene: TRBJ2-5; v_gene: TRBV6-1; CDR3aa: CASSRPGSGETQYF; CDR3nt: TGTGCCAGCAGCCGCCCCGGCAGTGGAGAGACCCAGTACTTC
d_gene: -; abundance: medium-sized; j_gene: TRBJ1-5; v_gene: TRBV18; CDR3aa: CASSSTGGNQPQHF; CDR3nt: TGTGCCAGCTCATCCACAGGAGGCAATCAGCCCCAGCATTTT
d_gene: TRBD2; abundance: -; j_gene: TRBJ2-2; v_gene: TRBV5-1; CDR3aa: CASALAGGPGELFF; CDR3nt: TGCGCCAGCGCACTAGCGGGAGGCCCCGGGGAGCTGTTTTTT
d_gene: -; abundance: -; j_gene: TRBJ2-7; v_gene: TRBV24-1; CDR3aa: CATSDGDEQYF; CDR3nt: TGTGCCACCAGTGATGGGGACGAGCAGTACTTC
d_gene: -; abundance: once; j_gene: TRBJ2-3; v_gene: TRBV12-5; CDR3aa: CASGLGPNENTQYF; CDR3nt: TGTGCTAGTGGTCTGGGACCGAACGAAAATACGCAGTATTTT
d_gene: -; abundance: -; j_gene: TRBJ2-1; v_gene: TRBV5-1; CDR3aa: CAGSLELNGGPVDEQFF; CDR3nt: TGTGCCGGCAGCTTAGAACTTAACGGAGGCCCGGTGGATGAGCAGTTCTTC
d_gene: -; abundance: medium-sized; j_gene: TRBJ1-6; v_gene: TRBV30; CDR3aa: CAWERVANSPLHF; CDR3nt: TGTGCCTGGGAACGGGTCGCTAATTCACCCCTCCACTTT
d_gene: TRBD1; abundance: -; j_gene: TRBJ1-1; v_gene: TRBV18; CDR3aa: CASSQGAGVNTEAFF; CDR3nt: TGTGCCAGCTCACAGGGGGCGGGGGTGAACACTGAAGCTTTCTTT
d_gene: -; abundance: -; j_gene: TRBJ2-1; v_gene: TRBV20-1; CDR3aa: CSARPLSAGTYNEQFF; CDR3nt: TGCAGTGCTCGCCCCCTCAGCGCGGGAACATACAATGAGCAGTTCTTC
d_gene: TRBD1; abundance: -; j_gene: TRBJ2-3; v_gene: TRBV11-2; CDR3aa: CASSLPHKHRGRVEDTQYF; CDR3nt: TGTGCCAGCAGCTTACCCCACAAACACAGGGGGCGCGTGGAAGATACGCAGTATTTT
d_gene: TRBD1; abundance: -; j_gene: TRBJ1-4; v_gene: TRBV6-5; CDR3aa: CASSFSNRGYEKLFF; CDR3nt: TGTGCCAGCAGTTTTTCTAACAGGGGTTATGAAAAACTGTTTTTT
d_gene: -; abundance: -; j_gene: TRBJ2-6; v_gene: TRBV12-3/TRBV12-4; CDR3aa: CASRGSGAISGANVLTF; CDR3nt: TGTGCCAGCAGAGGTTCAGGGGCAATATCTGGGGCCAACGTCCTGACTTTC
d_gene: -; abundance: -; j_gene: TRBJ1-1; v_gene: TRBV6-5; CDR3aa: CASSARGAGNTEAFF; CDR3nt: TGTGCCAGCAGTGCGAGGGGGGCAGGGAACACTGAAGCTTTCTTT